A selection of T cell receptor beta chains follows, all from one sample in a study of blood T cell repertoires in COVID-19. The method was immunoSEQ multiplex PCR; TCRdb's version includes in-frame clones alone and lacks a portion of them. This sample yields roughly 180,000 clones, of which about four fifths are seen a single time; 8% to 13% belongs to the top ten. The source material was peripheral blood. The receptors were sampled from a middle-aged woman with COVID-19, enrolled during active disease. Each CDR3 is given with its conserved first and last residue. D genes are given only for firm matches. Clone size is shown for a subset of rows, as once, few, many or a class of expanded clone.

V: TRBV10-3; size: once; D: TRBD1; J: TRBJ2-7; CDR3: CAISESMGQKWAYF; DNA: TGTGCCATCAGTGAGTCGATGGGACAGAAGTGGGCGTACTTC
V: TRBV7-3; size: NA; D: NA; J: TRBJ2-1; CDR3: CASSLTGGSSYNEQFF; DNA: TGTGCCAGCAGCTTAACTGGCGGCAGCTCCTACAATGAGCAGTTCTTC
V: TRBV7-2; size: few; D: NA; J: TRBJ2-5; CDR3: CASSSRLSNGETQYF; DNA: TGTGCCAGCAGCTCCCGACTGTCCAACGGAGAGACCCAGTACTTC
V: TRBV9; size: NA; D: NA; J: TRBJ2-1; CDR3: CASSVNPRAEQFF; DNA: TGTGCCAGCAGCGTAAATCCGCGAGCTGAGCAGTTCTTC
V: TRBV27; size: few; D: NA; J: TRBJ1-6; CDR3: CASSLVRGPTSNSPLHF; DNA: TGTGCCAGCAGTTTAGTCAGGGGCCCTACGTCTAATTCACCCCTCCACTTT
V: TRBV11-2; size: NA; D: NA; J: TRBJ1-3; CDR3: CASSSPGRGDSGNTIYF; DNA: TGTGCCAGCAGCTCCCCCGGGAGGGGGGACTCTGGAAACACCATATATTTT
V: TRBV28; size: NA; D: TRBD2; J: TRBJ2-3; CDR3: CASSPAIAGVRTDTQYF; DNA: TGTGCCAGCAGTCCCGCAATAGCGGGAGTTAGGACAGATACGCAGTATTTT
V: TRBV6-5; size: NA; D: TRBD1; J: TRBJ1-1; CDR3: CASRRQGGLNTEAFF; DNA: TGTGCCAGCAGGCGACAGGGGGGATTGAACACTGAAGCTTTCTTT
V: TRBV3-1/TRBV3-2; size: NA; D: TRBD2; J: TRBJ2-1; CDR3: CASSHHGLAGAREQFF; DNA: TGTGCCAGCAGCCATCACGGACTAGCGGGAGCGCGCGAGCAGTTCTTC
V: TRBV30; size: NA; D: NA; J: TRBJ1-5; CDR3: CAWNRDRDQPQHF; DNA: TGTGCCTGGAACAGGGACCGGGATCAGCCCCAGCATTTT
V: TRBV28; size: NA; D: TRBD1; J: TRBJ1-6; CDR3: CASTYEGAAYNSPLHF; DNA: TGTGCCAGCACCTATGAGGGGGCGGCCTATAATTCACCCCTCCACTTT
V: TRBV3-1/TRBV3-2; size: NA; D: TRBD1; J: TRBJ2-5; CDR3: CASAGGGETQYF; DNA: TGTGCCAGCGCAGGGGGCGGGGAGACCCAGTACTTC
V: TRBV6-6; size: NA; D: NA; J: TRBJ1-2; CDR3: CASSLDRFNYGYTF; DNA: TGTGCCAGCAGTCTTGACAGGTTCAACTATGGCTACACCTTC
V: TRBV7-3; size: NA; D: TRBD1; J: TRBJ2-6; CDR3: CASSLTGGYSGANVLTF; DNA: TGTGCCAGCAGCTTGACAGGGGGATACTCTGGGGCCAACGTCCTGACTTTC
V: TRBV14; size: NA; D: TRBD1; J: TRBJ1-2; CDR3: CASSPDRAGGYTF; DNA: TGTGCCAGCAGCCCCGACAGGGCGGGTGGCTACACCTTC
V: TRBV6-6; size: NA; D: NA; J: TRBJ2-5; CDR3: CASSYSMRETQYF; DNA: TGTGCCAGCAGTTACTCGATGCGAGAGACCCAGTACTTC
V: TRBV2; size: few; D: NA; J: TRBJ1-3; CDR3: CASSERAFISGNTIYF; DNA: TGTGCCAGCAGTGAACGTGCGTTTATCTCTGGAAACACCATATATTTT
V: TRBV29-1; size: NA; D: NA; J: TRBJ1-2; CDR3: CSVATGYYSGYTF; DNA: TGCAGCGTTGCGACAGGCTACTACTCTGGCTACACCTTC
V: TRBV28; size: NA; D: NA; J: TRBJ2-2; CDR3: CALTSSTGELFF; DNA: TGTGCCCTAACTAGTAGCACCGGGGAGCTGTTTTTT
V: TRBV5-1; size: NA; D: TRBD1; J: TRBJ2-7; CDR3: CASGLWDRGDEQYF; DNA: TGCGCCAGCGGACTATGGGACAGGGGAGACGAGCAGTACTTC
V: TRBV7-9; size: NA; D: NA; J: TRBJ1-2; CDR3: CASRLQHEGYGYTF; DNA: TGTGCCAGCAGATTACAGCACGAGGGCTATGGCTACACCTTC
V: TRBV3-1/TRBV3-2; size: NA; D: TRBD2; J: TRBJ2-5; CDR3: CASSHRHREEGGLAGETQYF; DNA: TGTGCCAGCAGCCACAGACACAGGGAAGAAGGAGGACTAGCGGGAGAGACCCAGTACTTC
V: TRBV19; size: few; D: NA; J: TRBJ1-6; CDR3: CASKWEGNSPLHF; DNA: TGTGCCAGTAAGTGGGAGGGTAATTCACCCCTCCACTTT
V: TRBV7-9; size: NA; D: NA; J: TRBJ1-6; CDR3: CASSLALSAYNSPLHF; DNA: TGTGCCAGCAGCTTAGCTCTCTCGGCCTATAATTCACCCCTCCACTTT
V: TRBV10-2; size: NA; D: TRBD2; J: TRBJ2-5; CDR3: CASSDEIAGGWETQYF; DNA: TGCGCCAGCAGTGACGAGATAGCGGGGGGGTGGGAGACCCAGTACTTC
V: TRBV10-3; size: NA; D: TRBD2; J: TRBJ2-7; CDR3: CATRTSGGVYEQYF; DNA: TGTGCCACCCGGACTAGCGGGGGGGTCTACGAGCAGTACTTC
V: TRBV2; size: NA; D: TRBD1; J: TRBJ1-1; CDR3: CASSDPQGANTEAFF; DNA: TGTGCCAGCAGTGACCCACAGGGGGCGAACACTGAAGCTTTCTTT
V: TRBV7-6; size: NA; D: TRBD2; J: TRBJ2-7; CDR3: CASSSPWTSGEQYF; DNA: TGTGCCAGCAGCTCACCCTGGACTAGCGGCGAGCAGTACTTC
V: TRBV4-2; size: NA; D: NA; J: TRBJ2-5; CDR3: CASSQGRQETQYF; DNA: TGTGCCAGCAGCCAGGGGCGGCAAGAGACCCAGTACTTC
V: TRBV30; size: NA; D: NA; J: TRBJ2-5; CDR3: CAWSNQQGRETQYF; DNA: TGTGCCTGGAGTAACCAACAGGGGAGGGAGACCCAGTACTTC
V: TRBV7-2; size: once; D: NA; J: TRBJ1-6; CDR3: CASSFGISPLHF; DNA: TGTGCCAGCAGCTTCGGGATTTCACCCCTCCACTTT
V: TRBV2; size: NA; D: TRBD1; J: TRBJ1-2; CDR3: CASTGTGNGYTF; DNA: TGTGCCAGCACCGGGACAGGGAATGGCTACACCTTC
V: TRBV23-1; size: NA; D: NA; J: TRBJ1-5; CDR3: CASSHPGQSSNQPQHF; DNA: TGCGCCAGCAGTCACCCCGGACAGAGCAGCAATCAGCCCCAGCATTTT
V: TRBV4-1; size: NA; D: NA; J: TRBJ1-2; CDR3: CASSQVSGVNGYTF; DNA: TGCGCCAGCAGCCAAGTATCAGGGGTGAATGGCTACACCTTC
V: TRBV2; size: once; D: TRBD1; J: TRBJ2-1; CDR3: CASRGQGNNEQFF; DNA: TGTGCCAGCAGAGGACAGGGGAACAATGAGCAGTTCTTC
V: TRBV6-5; size: NA; D: NA; J: TRBJ1-2; CDR3: CASSYGGSGRYGYTF; DNA: TGTGCCAGCAGTTACGGAGGGTCAGGCCGCTATGGCTACACCTTC
V: TRBV2; size: NA; D: TRBD1; J: TRBJ2-5; CDR3: CASDRDRGFQETQYF; DNA: TGTGCCAGCGACCGGGACAGGGGCTTCCAAGAGACCCAGTACTTC
V: TRBV2; size: NA; D: NA; J: TRBJ2-5; CDR3: CASSVHSRETQYF; DNA: TGTGCCAGCAGTGTGCACAGCAGGGAGACCCAGTACTTC
V: TRBV12-3/TRBV12-4; size: NA; D: NA; J: TRBJ2-3; CDR3: CASGNGDTQYF; DNA: TGTGCCAGCGGAAACGGGGATACGCAGTATTTT